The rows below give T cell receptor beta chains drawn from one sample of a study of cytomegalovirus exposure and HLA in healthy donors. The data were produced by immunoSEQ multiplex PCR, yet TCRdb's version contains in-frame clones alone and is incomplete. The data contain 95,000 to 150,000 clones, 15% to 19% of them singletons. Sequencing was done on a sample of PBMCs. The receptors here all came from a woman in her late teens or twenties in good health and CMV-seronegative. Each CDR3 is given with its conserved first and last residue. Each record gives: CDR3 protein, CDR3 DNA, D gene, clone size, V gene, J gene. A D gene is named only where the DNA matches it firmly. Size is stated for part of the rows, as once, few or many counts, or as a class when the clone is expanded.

cdr3_aa: CASISSPGLAEETQYF; cdr3_nt: TGTGCCAGCATCTCGTCCCCGGGACTAGCGGAAGAGACCCAGTACTTC; d_call: TRBD2; clone_size: few; v_call: TRBV5-4; j_call: TRBJ2-5
cdr3_aa: CAWSSREKLFF; cdr3_nt: TGTGCCTGGAGTTCGAGGGAAAAACTGTTTTTT; d_call: .; clone_size: many; v_call: TRBV30; j_call: TRBJ1-4
cdr3_aa: CASSEPLVNQPQHF; cdr3_nt: TGTGCCAGCAGTGAACCTCTCGTCAATCAGCCCCAGCATTTT; d_call: .; clone_size: few; v_call: TRBV2; j_call: TRBJ1-5
cdr3_aa: CASSLGGRATNEKLFF; cdr3_nt: TGTGCCAGCAGCTTGGGTGGGAGAGCAACTAATGAAAAACTGTTTTTT; d_call: .; clone_size: .; v_call: TRBV5-4; j_call: TRBJ1-4
cdr3_aa: CASSLAGTGKGVDNSPLHF; cdr3_nt: TGTGCCAGCAGCTTGGCCGGGACAGGGAAGGGGGTGGATAATTCACCCCTCCACTTT; d_call: TRBD1; clone_size: .; v_call: TRBV5-6; j_call: TRBJ1-6
cdr3_aa: CAITRAPGVDTEAFF; cdr3_nt: TGTGCCATCACCCGTGCCCCCGGAGTGGACACTGAAGCTTTCTTT; d_call: .; clone_size: few; v_call: TRBV10-3; j_call: TRBJ1-1
cdr3_aa: CASSDSRGSTDTQYF; cdr3_nt: TGTGCCAGCAGTGACTCAAGGGGGAGCACAGATACGCAGTATTTT; d_call: .; clone_size: few; v_call: TRBV6-4; j_call: TRBJ2-3
cdr3_aa: CASIGVSGANVLTF; cdr3_nt: TGTGCCAGCATAGGAGTTTCTGGGGCCAACGTCCTGACTTTC; d_call: .; clone_size: .; v_call: TRBV11-2; j_call: TRBJ2-6
cdr3_aa: CASSLTGALDGYTF; cdr3_nt: TGTGCCAGCAGCCTAACAGGGGCCCTGGATGGCTACACCTTC; d_call: TRBD1; clone_size: .; v_call: TRBV4-2; j_call: TRBJ1-2
cdr3_aa: CAWSVGGVSYEQYF; cdr3_nt: TGTGCCTGGAGTGTTGGGGGGGTGTCCTACGAGCAGTACTTC; d_call: TRBD2; clone_size: few; v_call: TRBV30; j_call: TRBJ2-7
cdr3_aa: CASSRDRGSGSPLHF; cdr3_nt: TGTGCCAGCAGCAGGGACAGGGGATCGGGATCACCCCTCCACTTT; d_call: TRBD1; clone_size: few; v_call: TRBV7-2; j_call: TRBJ1-6
cdr3_aa: CAWSWGGTGGNIQYF; cdr3_nt: TGTGCCTGGAGCTGGGGAGGGACGGGGGGAAACATTCAGTACTTC; d_call: TRBD2; clone_size: .; v_call: TRBV30; j_call: TRBJ2-4
cdr3_aa: CASREAGGVAYEQYF; cdr3_nt: TGTGCCAGCAGAGAGGCGGGGGGAGTGGCCTACGAGCAGTACTTC; d_call: TRBD2; clone_size: .; v_call: TRBV2; j_call: TRBJ2-7
cdr3_aa: CASSDGWLGYGYTF; cdr3_nt: TGTGCCAGCAGTGACGGGTGGTTGGGCTATGGCTACACCTTC; d_call: .; clone_size: .; v_call: TRBV6-1; j_call: TRBJ1-2
cdr3_aa: CASSEIGTGFYEQYF; cdr3_nt: TGTGCCAGCAGTGAAATCGGGACAGGGTTCTACGAGCAGTACTTC; d_call: TRBD1; clone_size: few; v_call: TRBV6-1; j_call: TRBJ2-7
cdr3_aa: CASSNRQIGGYTF; cdr3_nt: TGTGCCAGCAGCAATCGACAGATCGGTGGCTACACCTTC; d_call: .; clone_size: .; v_call: TRBV28; j_call: TRBJ1-2
cdr3_aa: CATSRDWVGQGNEKLFF; cdr3_nt: TGTGCCACCAGCAGAGACTGGGTAGGGCAGGGGAATGAAAAACTGTTTTTT; d_call: .; clone_size: .; v_call: TRBV15; j_call: TRBJ1-4
cdr3_aa: CASSLAPRREVGQETQYF; cdr3_nt: TGTGCCAGCAGCTTGGCCCCCCGGCGGGAGGTTGGCCAAGAGACCCAGTACTTC; d_call: TRBD2; clone_size: .; v_call: TRBV5-5; j_call: TRBJ2-5
cdr3_aa: CASRGRSDEQYF; cdr3_nt: TGTGCCAGCAGGGGGAGGAGTGACGAGCAGTACTTC; d_call: .; clone_size: .; v_call: TRBV2; j_call: TRBJ2-7
cdr3_aa: CASSHLTGDTEAFF; cdr3_nt: TGCGCCAGCAGCCACTTAACAGGGGACACTGAAGCTTTCTTT; d_call: TRBD1; clone_size: .; v_call: TRBV4-3; j_call: TRBJ1-1
cdr3_aa: CASSGGMTYEVGKLFF; cdr3_nt: TGCGCCAGCAGCGGCGGGATGACCTACGAAGTAGGGAAACTGTTTTTT; d_call: .; clone_size: few; v_call: TRBV5-1; j_call: TRBJ1-4
cdr3_aa: CASSELQGYSNQPQHF; cdr3_nt: TGTGCCAGCAGCGAATTACAGGGATATAGCAATCAGCCCCAGCATTTT; d_call: .; clone_size: .; v_call: TRBV7-8; j_call: TRBJ1-5
cdr3_aa: CAWRTSSYNEQFF; cdr3_nt: TGTGCCTGGCGGACTAGCTCCTACAATGAGCAGTTCTTC; d_call: TRBD2; clone_size: .; v_call: TRBV30; j_call: TRBJ2-1
cdr3_aa: CASSLRAPSNEQFF; cdr3_nt: TGTGCCAGCAGCCTGAGGGCCCCCTCGAATGAGCAGTTCTTC; d_call: .; clone_size: .; v_call: TRBV5-6; j_call: TRBJ2-1
cdr3_aa: CASSRSAGTGTYNEQFF; cdr3_nt: TGTGCCAGCAGCCGAAGCGCCGGGACAGGGACCTACAATGAGCAGTTCTTC; d_call: TRBD1; clone_size: .; v_call: TRBV7-7; j_call: TRBJ2-1
cdr3_aa: CASSESPGLAVTGELFF; cdr3_nt: TGTGCCAGCAGCGAGAGCCCGGGACTAGCGGTAACCGGGGAGCTGTTTTTT; d_call: TRBD2; clone_size: .; v_call: TRBV9; j_call: TRBJ2-2
cdr3_aa: CASSHPRDRVAEAFF; cdr3_nt: TGTGCCAGCAGTCATCCCCGGGACAGGGTCGCTGAAGCTTTCTTT; d_call: TRBD1; clone_size: few; v_call: TRBV2; j_call: TRBJ1-1
cdr3_aa: CASSPNPGGDTQYF; cdr3_nt: TGTGCCAGCAGCCCTAACCCGGGGGGGGATACGCAGTATTTT; d_call: TRBD2; clone_size: .; v_call: TRBV9; j_call: TRBJ2-3
cdr3_aa: CASSDPGSYGYTF; cdr3_nt: TGTGCCAGCAGTGACCCTGGGAGTTATGGCTACACCTTC; d_call: .; clone_size: .; v_call: TRBV6-1; j_call: TRBJ1-2
cdr3_aa: CASSLWGGVTDTQYF; cdr3_nt: TGTGCCAGCAGCTTATGGGGGGGGGTCACAGATACGCAGTATTTT; d_call: TRBD2; clone_size: few; v_call: TRBV7-3; j_call: TRBJ2-3